Below are 12 T cell receptor beta chains sequenced from a single sample in a study of CD8+ T cells in alopecia areata. Obtained from alopecia areata patients were lesional scalp punch biopsies along with peripheral blood. cDNA reverse transcribed from extracted RNA served as the sequencing template. Repertoires were generated with immunoSEQ multiplex PCR, while TCRdb's copy carries only in-frame clones and drops some. This sample carries 7,000 to 9,500 clones, 50% to 60% of them seen once, and the ten largest clones take roughly an eighth. The sample in question was skin, obtained at week 0. Receptors were obtained from a human donor with alopecia areata.

The rearrangement uses TRBV9 and TRBJ2-7, with TRBD1 as a possible D gene (6 bases). This CDR3 is built from 14 residues. Trimming took off 4 bases at V and 6 bases at J, with 17 bases between the two ends. The germline CDR1 and CDR2 sequences are SGDLS and YYNGEE. DNA for the CDR3: TGTGCCAGCAGCCCCCAGCAGGGACATTCCGAGCAGTACTTC. Protein product: CASSPQQGHSEQYF. Full variable domain (remainder filled in from reference TRBV9 and TRBJ2-7): DSGVTQTPKHLITATGQRVTLRCSPRSGDLSVYWYQQSLDQGLQFLIQYYNGEERAKGNILERFSAQQFPDLHSELNLSSLELGDSALYFCASSPQQGHSEQYFGPGTRLTVT.

The rearrangement joins TRBV29-1 to TRBJ2-2, with D possibly matching TRBD1 (5 bases). The germline gives CDR1 SQVTM, CDR2 ANQGSEA. The CDR3 covers 12 residues. V lost 6 bases and J lost 3, with 8 bases in between. The CDR3 spells CSVGQHTGELFF. In DNA form, the CDR3 reads TGCAGCGTGGGGCAGCACACCGGGGAGCTGTTTTTT.

The rearrangement joins TRBV27 to TRBJ2-7; no reliable D call. The CDR3 spans 14 residues. Germline assignment: CDR1 MNHEY and CDR2 SMNVEV (reference sequence). Trimming shortened V by 2 bases and J by 0 bases, and 8 bases separated the two germline ends. CDR3 in amino acids: CASSLTALSYEQYF. The CDR3 nucleotides read TGTGCCAGCAGTTTAACCGCCCTCTCCTACGAGCAGTACTTC.

The rearrangement joins TRBV25-1 to TRBJ1-5, with 10 bases aligning to TRBD1. V was pared by 3 bases and J by 5 bases, with 7 bases of the junction left unmatched. From germline, CDR1 is MGHDK and CDR2 SYGVNS. This CDR3 spans 16 amino acids. The CDR3 sequence is CASSDSGQGGHQPQHF. Here the CDR3 DNA reads TGTGCCAGCAGTGATTCAGGACAGGGGGGACATCAGCCCCAGCATTTT.

This clone was recorded only once. CDR3 DNA: TGTGCCAGCAGCGGCCAGTCCAGCGGGAGATTTAGGTACGAGCAGTACTTC. It codes for CASSGQSSGRFRYEQYF. V gene TRBV7-2 combines with J gene TRBJ2-7, with TRBD2 matching over 8 bases. The CDR3 loop spans 17 amino acids. Trimming removed 5 bases from V and 4 bases from J; junction bases left unmatched: 16. Germline CDR1 is SGHTA and CDR2 is FQGNSA.

The rearrangement uses TRBV28 and TRBJ2-3; D perhaps matches TRBD1 (8 bases). The V gene's germline CDR1 is MDHEN and CDR2 SYDVKM. The CDR3 contains 12 residues. The V end lost 7 bases, the J end lost 9 bases, and 14 bases lay between the germline ends. DNA of the CDR3: TGTGCCAGCACCTACAGGGGGGGCACGCAGTATTTT. Protein product: CASTYRGGTQYF.

This clone was found once. The chain joins TRBV6-1 to TRBJ2-5; D unresolved. The assigned J gene may be wrong: the sequence end matches TRBJ2-7 better. The CDR3 covers 13 residues. Germline loops: CDR1 MNHNS, CDR2 SASEGT. The CDR3 nucleotides are TGTGCCAGCAGTGAAGCGTCCACACCCGAGCAGTACTTC. It is translated as CASSEASTPEQYF.

This clone is medium-sized within its sample. The V gene is TRBV7-9, the J gene TRBJ2-4, with 10 bases identical to TRBD1. CDR1 is SEHNR, CDR2 FQNEAQ, per germline (reference sequence). This CDR3 region has 16 residues. Germline trimming cut 4 bases from V and 0 bases from J; bases unmatched to any gene: 3. This CDR3 is CASSSGQGVAKNIQYF. Here the CDR3 DNA reads TGTGCCAGCAGCTCCGGACAGGGGGTAGCCAAAAACATTCAGTACTTC.

The chain recombines TRBV6-5 with TRBJ2-1; D perhaps matches TRBD1 (6 bases). The germline V gene has CDR1 MNHEY and CDR2 SVGAGI. The CDR3 is made up of 16 amino acids. Trimming stripped 2 bases from V and 5 bases from J, with 16 bases between. CDR3 DNA sequence: TGTGCCAGCAGTTACGCATTTAACAGGGTGGACAATGAGCAGTTCTTC. Translating it yields CASSYAFNRVDNEQFF.

Comment on this clone: This may be a read error, as it is one base from a much larger clone. V usage is TRBV11-2 and J usage is TRBJ1-1; D remains ambiguous. V lost 3 bases and J lost 6, with 5 bases in between. CDR3 length: 11 residues. Germline values: CDR1 SGHAT, CDR2 FQNNGV. In DNA, the CDR3 is TGTGCCAGCAGCTTGAGTTCTGAAGCTTTCTTT. Translating gives CASSLSSEAFF.

J is TRBJ2-1 and V is TRBV19; tentatively, D is TRBD2 (5 bases). The CDR3 loop spans 17 amino acids. Germline CDR1 is LNHDA and CDR2 is SQIVND (reference sequence). The V gene lost 4 bases and the J gene lost 0 bases, with 16 bases spanning the gap. The CDR3 region is CASSTLLRLNSYNEQFF. CDR3 nucleotides: TGTGCCAGTAGTACACTCCTTAGACTAAACTCCTACAATGAGCAGTTCTTC.

This clone was detected once. In nucleotides, the CDR3 is TGTGCCAGCAGCCGCGGACTAGCGGGAGGTGCCTACGAGCAGTACTTC. Its protein product is CASSRGLAGGAYEQYF. This chain joins TRBV5-5 and TRBJ2-7, with 14 bases lining up with TRBD2. J lost 2 bases, V lost 4 bases, and 5 bases had no gene match. Germline assignment: CDR1 SGHKS and CDR2 YYEKEE (reference sequence). This CDR3 region has 16 residues.